What follows are 23 T cell receptor beta chains derived from one specimen sequenced in a study of shared clonotypes between healthy human individuals (dated by TCRdb to about 2020). The library was built by means of the immunoSEQ multiplex PCR assay. In its TCRdb copy, this immuneACCESS table keeps in-frame sequences only and misses some clones. Where compared with another copy, unresolved V genes explain less than half of these, and the others have no known cause. In all, the sample holds 550,000 to 700,000 clones, and about 80% of those were seen once. The ten largest clonotypes hold around 2% of the sample. Sequenced: memory CD4+ T cells sorted from blood. Interpreted using the paper, the cell subset or site label stands for: CD45RA-negative fraction. These receptors were taken from a woman aged 25-40 years in good health.

In its sample, this clone was seen once. The J gene is TRBJ2-1, the V gene TRBV29-1; weak D call: TRBD2 (6 bases). CDR3 length: 15 amino acids. From germline, CDR1 is SQVTM and CDR2 ANQGSEA. The V end lost 4 bases, the J end lost 6 bases, and 19 bases lay between the germline ends. CDR3 amino acids: CSVVRREGWSNEQFF. In DNA, the CDR3 is TGCAGCGTTGTAAGGCGGGAAGGGTGGAGCAATGAGCAGTTCTTC.

The CDR3 coding sequence is TGTGCCAGCAGCCGACAGGACACCGGGGAGCTGTTTTTT. Translated: CASSRQDTGELFF. The V gene is TRBV14, the J gene TRBJ2-2, with a weak D call TRBD1 (6 bases). V gave up 4 bases and J gave up 3 bases, with 6 bases separating them. The CDR3 contains 13 residues. CDR1 is SGHDN, CDR2 FVKESK, per germline.

This clone occurred a few times. The rearrangement links TRBV11-2 to TRBJ2-1; the match to TRBD2 covers 13 bases. Germline V gene sequence: CDR1 SGHAT, CDR2 FQNNGV. The CDR3 has 17 residues. V dropped 4 bases and J dropped 6; count of bases not matched to a gene: 9. The CDR3 protein is CASSSTLLAGGANEQFF. The CDR3 DNA is TGTGCCAGCAGCTCCACCCTACTAGCGGGAGGGGCCAATGAGCAGTTCTTC.

V usage is TRBV28 and J usage is TRBJ1-4; D is unclear. Germline CDR1 and CDR2: MDHEN and SYDVKM. V dropped 8 bases and J dropped 4 bases, with 17 bases sitting between them. This CDR3 is built from 15 residues. The CDR3 sequence: CASQTSGSGNEKLFF. DNA of the CDR3: TGTGCCAGCCAAACCTCGGGGTCCGGTAATGAAAAACTGTTTTTT.

The V call is TRBV10-3, the J call TRBJ2-5; D might be TRBD2 (6 bases). CDR3 length equals 18 residues. The V gene's germline CDR1 is ENHRY and CDR2 SYGVKD. Trimming cost V 6 bases and J 4 bases, with 27 bases left between them. The CDR3 sequence: CAISKNNPGYTAGETQYF. In DNA, the CDR3 is TGTGCCATCAGCAAAAACAACCCGGGTTATACAGCGGGAGAGACCCAGTACTTC.

This clone appeared many times. The V gene is TRBV7-6, the J gene TRBJ2-1; D possibly corresponds to TRBD2 (6 bases). The CDR3 runs to 15 residues. CDR1 and CDR2 from the germline V gene are SGHVS and FNYEAQ. V was trimmed by 6 bases and J by 6 bases, leaving 18 bases between them. CDR3 residues: CASSPLREHFNEQFF. CDR3 sequence (DNA): TGTGCCAGCAGTCCCCTTCGGGAGCATTTCAATGAGCAGTTCTTC.

This clone occurred a few times. The rearrangement joins TRBV21-1 to TRBJ2-2; TRBD1 is the table's D call, not checked against the DNA. TRBV21-1 is a known pseudogene. This CDR3 region has 16 residues. CDR3 bases: TGTGCCAGCAGCAAACCCGGACAGGGAAAAACCGGGGAGCTGTTTTTT. Amino acids: CASSKPGQGKTGELFF.

The rearrangement joins TRBV28 to TRBJ2-7; tentatively, D is TRBD1 (5 bases). Germline V gene sequence: CDR1 MDHEN, CDR2 SYDVKM. This CDR3 region has 15 residues. The V end was cut by 2 bases, the J end by 1 base, with 12 bases between. This chain's CDR3 is CASSLPGSASYEQYF. The CDR3 nucleotides read TGTGCCAGCAGTTTACCAGGGTCGGCTTCCTACGAGCAGTACTTC.

V usage is TRBV18 and J usage is TRBJ1-1; maybe TRBD1 (6 bases). This CDR3 has 13 amino acids. V shed 3 bases and J shed 5 bases, with 10 bases lying between them. Germline V lookup: CDR1 KGHSH, CDR2 LQKENI. The CDR3 region has the DNA TGTGCCAGCTCACCCGGACAGACTACTGAAGCTTTCTTT. Protein product: CASSPGQTTEAFF.

This clone was recorded many times. This chain uses TRBV7-6 with TRBJ1-1, with D uncertain. Germline V lookup: CDR1 SGHVS, CDR2 FNYEAQ. The CDR3 is 18 residues long. Trimming stripped 5 bases from V and 0 bases from J, with 22 bases between. CDR3 in DNA: TGTGCCAGCAGCATGGTAGCCCCGACGGGTCACATGAACACTGAAGCTTTCTTT. This encodes CASSMVAPTGHMNTEAFF.

The chain is built from TRBV21-1 and TRBJ2-1; the table's D call TRBD2 went unverified against the DNA. TRBV21-1 is described as a pseudogene. The CDR3 spans 19 residues. CDR3 residues: CASTPCRTSGSGSYNEQFF. CDR3 sequence (DNA): TGTGCCAGCACCCCGTGTAGGACTAGCGGGAGTGGCTCCTACAATGAGCAGTTCTTC.

This clone came up a few times. The V and J genes are TRBV29-1 and TRBJ2-5; TRBD2 is a possible D gene (5 bases). The J call may be mistaken, given a closer DNA end match to TRBJ2-7. Germline CDR1 SQVTM, CDR2 ANQGSEA. This CDR3 contains 14 residues. The CDR3, as DNA: TGCAGCGTTGAGGGAGCCAGCTCAGTCTACGAGCAGTACTTC. It encodes CSVEGASSVYEQYF.

The chain is built from TRBV7-9 and TRBJ2-5; D call uncertain. V was pared by 3 bases and J by 6 bases, with 8 bases between. Germline-derived CDR1 and CDR2 are SEHNR and FQNEAQ (reference sequence). This CDR3 is built from 12 residues. CDR3 region: CASSFGSKTQYF. The CDR3 bases are TGTGCCAGCAGCTTTGGCTCCAAGACCCAGTACTTC. Drawing the rest from reference TRBV7-9 and TRBJ2-5, the complete variable domain is DTGVSQNPRHKITKRGQNVTFRCDPISEHNRLYWYRQTLGQGPEFLTYFQNEAQLEKSRLLSDRFSAERPKGSFSTLEIQRTEQGDSAMYLCASSFGSKTQYFGPGTRLLVL.

The chain recombines TRBV18 with TRBJ2-1, with unresolved D. Germline loops: CDR1 KGHSH, CDR2 LQKENI. Trimming shortened V by 6 bases and J by 0 bases, and 15 bases separated the two germline ends. The CDR3 covers 16 residues. CDR3: CASSRERKSSYNEQFF. Written as DNA, the CDR3 is TGTGCCAGCTCTCGAGAGCGTAAGTCCTCCTACAATGAGCAGTTCTTC. Looking up the rest from reference TRBV18 and TRBJ2-1 gives the full variable domain: NAGVMQNPRHLVRRRGQEARLRCSPMKGHSHVYWYRQLPEEGLKFMVYLQKENIIDESGMPKERFSAEFPKEGPSILRIQQVVRGDSAAYFCASSRERKSSYNEQFFGPGTRLTVL.

The CDR3 DNA reads TGTGCCAGTAGTTTAAAACCGGGACTAGGGAACACCGGGGAGCTGTTTTTT. Translation gives CASSLKPGLGNTGELFF. The V and J genes are TRBV19 and TRBJ2-2; 8 nucleotides align to TRBD2. Losses at the gene ends were 5 bases for V and 1 base for J; bases not matched to a gene: 9. The CDR3 sequence is 17 residues long. CDR1 is LNHDA and CDR2 is SQIVND in the germline V gene (reference sequence).

The chain couples TRBV18 to TRBJ2-5; D unclear. V lost 2 bases and J lost 4, with 11 bases in between. Germline-derived CDR1 and CDR2 are KGHSH and LQKENI. The CDR3 runs to 14 residues. CDR3 in amino acids: CASSPMRFSETQYF. CDR3 bases: TGTGCCAGCTCACCAATGAGGTTCTCAGAGACCCAGTACTTC. Full variable domain (remainder filled in from reference TRBV18 and TRBJ2-5): NAGVMQNPRHLVRRRGQEARLRCSPMKGHSHVYWYRQLPEEGLKFMVYLQKENIIDESGMPKERFSAEFPKEGPSILRIQQVVRGDSAAYFCASSPMRFSETQYFGPGTRLLVL.

The J gene is TRBJ1-5, the V gene TRBV5-8; TRBD1 agrees at 10 bases. Germline V gives CDR1 SGHTS, CDR2 YDEGEE. Trimming removed 9 bases from V and 4 bases from J; junction bases left unmatched: 1. CDR3 length: 12 amino acids. Here the CDR3 DNA reads TGTGCCATGGGACAGGGGAATCAGCCCCAGCATTTT. Amino acid sequence: CAMGQGNQPQHF.

The chain links TRBV7-9 to TRBJ2-1; TRBD1 aligns across 9 bases. CDR1 is SEHNR, CDR2 FQNEAQ, per germline (reference sequence). This CDR3 comprises 15 residues. With 4 bases clipped from V and 1 base from J, the junction kept 2 bases outside the gene matches. The CDR3 loop reads CASSSGTGSYNEQFF. The CDR3 region has the DNA TGTGCCAGCAGCTCCGGGACAGGGTCCTACAATGAGCAGTTCTTC.

V is TRBV27 and J is TRBJ1-1, with D hard to call. The CDR3 spans 14 residues. Germline V gives CDR1 MNHEY, CDR2 SMNVEV (reference sequence). The V gene lost 2 bases and the J gene lost 1 base, with 8 bases spanning the gap. The CDR3 protein is CASSLRQRNTEAFF. The CDR3 DNA reads as TGTGCCAGCAGTTTAAGGCAGAGGAACACTGAAGCTTTCTTT.

V and J are TRBV6-1 and TRBJ1-5; 7 bases match TRBD1. The CDR3 is made up of 13 amino acids. Trimming cost V 5 bases and J 6 bases; bases outside gene matches: 4. CDR1 is MNHNS, CDR2 SASEGT, per germline. This chain's CDR3 is CASSRQGGQPQHF. CDR3 in DNA: TGTGCCAGCAGTCGACAGGGCGGTCAGCCCCAGCATTTT.

In this sample, this clone turned up many times. V usage is TRBV27 and J usage is TRBJ1-2; a possible D gene is TRBD1 (5 bases). Trimming left V 5 bases short and J 8 bases short, with 18 bases between. CDR3 length equals 14 residues. CDR1 and CDR2 (germline): MNHEY, SMNVEV (reference sequence). This CDR3 is CASSGGALDTGYTF. DNA of the CDR3: TGTGCCAGCAGTGGAGGGGCCCTAGACACGGGCTACACCTTC.

V and J are TRBV9 and TRBJ2-7; 7 bases match TRBD2. This CDR3 is 17 amino acids long. V shed 0 bases and J 6 bases; nucleotides not matched to a gene: 15. Germline CDR1 reads SGDLS; CDR2 reads YYNGEE. This CDR3 reads CASSVEVLGGTSGEQYF. Here the CDR3 DNA reads TGTGCCAGCAGCGTAGAAGTCTTGGGGGGGACCAGTGGCGAGCAGTACTTC.

This clone came up a few times. The sample holds other DNA sequences that translate to the same CDR3. The chain has TRBV2 and TRBJ2-7; 8 bases agree with TRBD1. This CDR3 region has 12 residues. Trimming at V came to 5 bases and at J to 4 bases, leaving 1 base not matched to a gene. CDR1 is SNHLY, CDR2 FYNNEI, per germline. CDR3 amino acids: CASSRTGYEQYF. DNA of the CDR3: TGTGCCAGCAGTAGGACAGGGTACGAGCAGTACTTC.